One sample yielded the 24 T cell receptor beta chains listed below, sequenced in a study of post-analysis software for immune sequencing data. Findings of the study overall: TRBV5-6, TRBV5-1 and TRBV20-1 were among four to six TRBV segments more frequent in patients than controls.

These TCRs' antigens remain unknown. TCR beta cDNA libraries had unique molecular identifiers. TCRdb re-analysed the PCR reads in MiXCR, keeping a single row per CDR3 protein. The data hold approximately 440,000 distinct CDR3 sequences, with 45% observed a single time. The sequenced sample consisted of blood. The receptors come from a girl aged 10-17 years with multiple sclerosis.

This clonotype appeared a few times. The V gene is TRBV12-3 or TRBV12-4, the J gene TRBJ2-1; TRBD2 aligns across 10 bases. The CDR3 is 15 amino acids. V was clipped by 3 bases and J by 8 bases; unmatched bases: 7. The CDR3, as DNA: TGTGCCAGCAGTTTGCTACTAGCGGGGTCGGATGAGCAGTTCTTC. It specifies CASSLLLAGSDEQFF.

This clonotype was detected only a few times. The chain uses TRBV28 and TRBJ2-5; 7 bases map to TRBD2. The CDR3 totals 14 residues. Germline CDR1 MDHEN, CDR2 SYDVKM. V lost 6 bases and J lost 5; bases outside the gene matches: 9. The CDR3 loop is CASRGLGEGETQYF. CDR3 in DNA: TGTGCCAGCAGGGGGTTAGGGGAGGGTGAGACCCAGTACTTC.

As to this clonotype: Relative to the germline gene, one junction end is altered; a read error may explain this. The gene calls are TRBV7-7 and TRBJ2-4; D gene ambiguous. The J call could be wrong; TRBJ2-7 is a better fit for the DNA end. The germline V gene has CDR1 SSHAT and CDR2 FNYEAQ (reference sequence). This CDR3 comprises 13 residues. CDR3 sequence: CASSLGPTAEQYF. Here the CDR3 DNA reads TGTGCTAGCAGCTTAGGGCCGACGGCCGAGCAGTACTTC.

This clonotype was seen more than once but under ten times. CDR3 DNA sequence: TGTGCCAGCTCACCATCTATGGGACAGGGGAATTCCTACGAGCAGTACTTC. Its protein product is CASSPSMGQGNSYEQYF. This chain links TRBV18 with TRBJ2-7; 10 bases align to TRBD1. The V segment lost 2 bases and the J segment 1 base; nucleotides outside the gene matches: 8. The germline V gene encodes CDR1 KGHSH and CDR2 LQKENI. CDR3 size: 17 residues.

The rearrangement links TRBV29-1 to TRBJ1-4; weak D call: TRBD1 (5 bases). From germline, CDR1 is SQVTM and CDR2 ANQGSEA. The CDR3 extends over 13 amino acids. CDR3 nucleotide sequence: TGCAACGCTCCCGGGACGGATAATGAAAAACTGTTTTTT. Protein: CNAPGTDNEKLFF.

This chain links TRBV27 with TRBJ2-1; D perhaps matches TRBD2 (5 bases). The V end was cut by 11 bases, the J end by 9 bases, with 23 bases between. This CDR3 is 14 amino acids long. Per germline, CDR1 MNHEY and CDR2 SMNVEV (reference sequence). In nucleotides, the CDR3 is TGTGCCTACCCACCTACTAGTCTCGGAGGTGAGCAGTTCTTC. Amino acids: CAYPPTSLGGEQFF.

This clonotype has only a few counts. One end of the junction fails to match germline, which may point to a read error. The CDR3 is CASSIGQGGYGYTF. CDR3 nucleotide sequence: TGCGCCAGCAGCATAGGACAGGGTGGCTATGGCTACACCTTC. The chain is built from TRBV27 and TRBJ1-2; 8 positions agree with TRBD1. The CDR3 is made up of 14 amino acids. Germline assignment: CDR1 MNHEY and CDR2 SMNVEV (reference sequence).

The V and J genes are TRBV7-9 and TRBJ2-7, with TRBD1 identical over 7 bases. Germline V gene sequence: CDR1 SEHNR, CDR2 FQNEAQ (reference sequence). The junction had 10 bases not matched to a gene; V was cut back by 5 bases and J by 0 bases. This CDR3 has 16 residues. CDR3 DNA: TGTGCCAGCAGCAAAGCACCGGACAGGTACTCCTACGAGCAGTACTTC. Protein sequence: CASSKAPDRYSYEQYF.

Note on this clonotype: This could be a read error, since a much larger clone is one nucleotide away. This rearrangement joins TRBV29-1 to TRBJ2-7; D not certain. Germline CDR1 SQVTM, CDR2 ANQGSEA. V was cut by 3 bases and J by 2 bases, with 11 bases left in between. The length of the CDR3 is 13 residues. CDR3 protein: CSVEVGGPYEQYF. The DNA for the CDR3 is TGCAGCGTTGAGGTTGGCGGTCCCTACGAGCAGTACTTC.

V gene TRBV6-5 combines with J gene TRBJ1-3; TRBD1 agrees at 9 bases. The V and J ends lost 8 bases and 0 bases, in that order; junction bases with no gene match: 2. CDR1 and CDR2 from the germline V gene are MNHEY and SVGAGI. CDR3 length equals 14 residues. The CDR3 nucleotides read TGTGCCAGCGGGGGACAGGGCTCTGGAAACACCATATATTTT. It yields the protein CASGGQGSGNTIYF.

The CDR3 loop is CASSFRQSNSPLHF. DNA for the CDR3: TGTGCCAGCAGTTTCCGGCAGAGTAATTCACCCCTCCACTTT. This sequence joins TRBV28 and TRBJ1-6, with D unclear. The CDR3 length is 14 residues. Germline CDR1 is MDHEN and CDR2 is SYDVKM. Deletions cut 3 bases from V and 6 bases from J, with 9 bases between.

This chain connects TRBV7-3 to TRBJ2-3; 13 bases fit TRBD2. The CDR3 length is 19 residues. Germline CDR1 is SGHTA and CDR2 is FQGTGA. V gave up 5 bases and J gave up 1 base; unmatched junction bases: 12. CDR3 residues: CASSRSPGTSGMGTDTQYF. The DNA of the CDR3 is TGTGCCAGCAGCCGGTCTCCCGGGACTAGCGGGATGGGCACAGATACGCAGTATTTT. The entire variable domain, with the rest obtained from reference TRBV7-3 and TRBJ2-3, is as follows: GAGVSQTPSNKVTEKGKYVELRCDPISGHTALYWYRQSLGQGPEFLIYFQGTGAADDSGLPNDRFFAVRPEGSVSTLKIQRTERGDSAVYLCASSRSPGTSGMGTDTQYFGPGTRLTVL.

The rearrangement uses TRBV28 and TRBJ2-1, with 10 positions matching TRBD1. CDR1 is MDHEN and CDR2 is SYDVKM in the germline V gene. Trimming took 4 bases from V and 2 from J; bases not matched to a gene: 5. CDR3 length: 16 amino acids. CDR3 DNA sequence: TGTGCCAGCAGTTCGGGACAGGGGATCGCCTACAATGAGCAGTTCTTC. Amino acid sequence: CASSSGQGIAYNEQFF.

This clonotype was picked up a small number of times. The chain joins TRBV3-1 to TRBJ1-2; possible D gene TRBD1, 6 bases. CDR3 length: 14 amino acids. V lost 3 bases, J lost 7 bases, and 15 bases lay in between. Germline V lookup: CDR1 LGHDT, CDR2 YNNKEL (reference sequence). Here the CDR3 reads CASSHRDRPGGYTF. The CDR3 DNA follows: TGTGCCAGCAGCCACCGAGACAGGCCCGGTGGCTACACCTTC.

Only a few counts were recorded for this clonotype. The V gene is TRBV28, the J gene TRBJ2-5; 9 nucleotides line up with TRBD1. The ends lost 6 bases at V and 2 bases at J; junction bases unmatched: 7. Germline lookup yields CDR1 MDHEN and CDR2 SYDVKM. This CDR3 comprises 15 residues. DNA of the CDR3: TGTGCCAGCAGCCGGACAGGGGCAAGACAAGAGACCCAGTACTTC. Translating it yields CASSRTGARQETQYF.

CDR3 sequence: CSAYTGEGYTF. CDR3 nucleotide sequence: TGCAGCGCTTACACAGGGGAAGGCTACACCTTC. The rearrangement joins TRBV29-1 to TRBJ1-2, with 7 bases identical to TRBD1. The CDR3 loop spans 11 amino acids. CDR1 is SQVTM, CDR2 ANQGSEA, per germline. With 7 bases clipped from V and 8 bases from J, the junction kept 7 bases outside the gene matches.

This chain uses TRBV18 with TRBJ1-2; D ambiguous. Trimming pared 6 bases from V and 1 base from J, leaving 15 bases between. The CDR3 runs to 15 residues. Germline V CDR1 and CDR2: KGHSH, LQKENI. CDR3 in amino acids: CASSPVALINYGYTF. The CDR3 DNA sequence: TGTGCCAGCTCTCCGGTCGCCCTGATTAACTATGGCTACACCTTC.

This clonotype has a single count. The gene calls are TRBV6-5 and TRBJ2-2; D tentatively fits TRBD1 or TRBD2 (5 bases each). The CDR3 loop spans 17 amino acids. V gave up 4 bases and J gave up 5 bases, with 20 bases separating them. Germline V gene lookup returns CDR1 MNHEY and CDR2 SVGAGI. The DNA for the CDR3 is TGTGCCAGCAGTTCCTTTGGGGGAGACGACCGGACCGGGGAGCTGTTTTTT. Protein product: CASSSFGGDDRTGELFF.

This clonotype has just a few counts. The rearrangement joins TRBV5-1 to TRBJ2-7; no firm D call. Germline CDR1 and CDR2: SGHRS and YFSETQ. The CDR3 consists of 13 residues. V shed 5 bases and J shed 0 bases, with 9 bases lying between them. CDR3 residues: CASSRTNSYEQYF. The CDR3 nucleotides read TGCGCCAGCAGTCGGACGAACTCCTACGAGCAGTACTTC. The complete variable domain, with remaining parts taken from reference TRBV5-1 and TRBJ2-7, reads KAGVTQTPRYLIKTRGQQVTLSCSPISGHRSVSWYQQTPGQGLQFLFEYFSETQRNKGNFPGRFSGRQFSNSRSEMNVSTLELGDSALYLCASSRTNSYEQYFGPGTRLTVT.

The CDR3 DNA follows: TGTGCCAGCAGTTCGGGAGGGGCCCCCTACGAGCAGTACTTC. Protein: CASSSGGAPYEQYF. The rearrangement uses TRBV28 and TRBJ2-7; 8 nucleotides match TRBD2. The CDR3 extends over 14 amino acids. Trimming removed 4 bases from V and 2 bases from J; junction bases left unmatched: 4. CDR1 and CDR2 (germline): MDHEN, SYDVKM.

This chain joins TRBV3-1 and TRBJ2-7; 7 nucleotides match TRBD1. The J call may be wrong; the DNA end is better matched by TRBJ2-5. CDR1 and CDR2 from the germline V gene are LGHDT and YNNKEL (reference sequence). This CDR3 contains 14 residues. The CDR3 spells CASSQDRQGRTQYF. The CDR3 nucleotides are TGTGCCAGCAGCCAAGACCGACAGGGCAGGACCCAGTACTTC.

The chain has TRBV28 and TRBJ1-1; D is possibly TRBD1 (6 bases). Germline CDR1 and CDR2: MDHEN and SYDVKM. Trimming took off 3 bases at V and 1 base at J, with 12 bases between the two ends. This CDR3 has 15 residues. CDR3 sequence reads: CASSFRTGANTEAFF. CDR3 nucleotide sequence: TGTGCCAGCAGTTTTCGCACGGGGGCGAACACTGAAGCTTTCTTT.

The chain recombines TRBV12-3 or TRBV12-4 with TRBJ2-7; TRBD2 aligns across 12 bases. J lost 2 bases, V lost 7 bases, and 3 bases had no gene match. This CDR3 comprises 14 residues. The CDR3 protein is CASKLAGGAYEQYF. The CDR3 region has the DNA TGTGCCAGCAAGCTAGCGGGAGGGGCCTACGAGCAGTACTTC.

This clonotype was observed a handful of times. The chain is built from TRBV20-1 and TRBJ2-7; the match to TRBD1 covers 10 bases. The V gene's germline CDR1 is DFQATT and CDR2 SNEGSKA (reference sequence). Trimming cost V 4 bases and J 5 bases; bases outside gene matches: 8. CDR3 length: 14 amino acids. The CDR3 DNA reads TGCAGTGCTAATAAGGACGGGACAGGGGACGAGCAGTACTTC. Its protein is CSANKDGTGDEQYF.